Listed here is a single TCR beta chain. This sample stems from a study of blood T cell repertoires in COVID-19. At the level of the study: COVID-19 samples collected from the United States, Italy and Spain covered acute and convalescent phases. T cells, B-cell-depleted T cells, or PBMCs supplied cDNA or gDNA.

Authors' processing steps: It was from reference gene primer amplification that nucleated cell counts were estimated. Clones were sequenced by immunoSEQ multiplex PCR, and TCRdb holds only the in-frame ones, with some missing. Clone size and V and J calls were adopted from that table, with D and trimming inferred from the DNA. The profile covers 100,000 to 150,000 clones, with about 89% appearing a single time and roughly 18% taken by the ten largest. Sequenced input: peripheral blood. The TCR sequence derives from a man between 50 and 59 years old with active or convalescent COVID-19.

The CDR3 DNA is TGTGCCAGTAGCCAAGACGACTATCGGACTTACGAGCAGTACTTC. Amino acids: CASSQDDYRTYEQYF. The rearrangement uses TRBV19 and TRBJ2-7; the D gene is possibly TRBD2 (5 bases). V was trimmed by 6 bases and J by 4 bases, leaving 19 bases between them. CDR3 length: 15 residues. Germline CDR1 and CDR2: LNHDA and SQIVND (reference sequence).